Reported below is one T cell receptor (beta chain). Antigen: not known. These data originate in a study of cytomegalovirus exposure and HLA in healthy donors. Study-level results: Specificity of a few CMV-associated chains for CMV antigens was verified in vitro. In a later analysis, at a false discovery rate of 0.05, roughly 18,000 TCR beta sequences were associated with HLA alleles.

Use of 60 Vbeta and 13 Jbeta primers characterized the PCR. TCRdb's copy holds only in-frame clones and misses some; the assay was immunoSEQ multiplex PCR. The repertoire has around 150,000 clones, around 72% of them found once; the top ten carry roughly 6.6%. This CDR3 spans 13 amino acids. Trimming removed 11 bases from V and 0 bases from J, with 13 bases in between. Germline assignment: CDR1 KGHSH and CDR2 LQKENI. The sample was PBMCs. The chain carries TRBV18 and TRBJ1-1, with a tentative D call TRBD1 (6 bases). The source of this sequence is a man aged 40-55 years in good health and CMV-seropositive. The CDR3 region is CAGGGQMNTEAFF. In nucleotides, the CDR3 is TGTGCCGGGGGCGGACAGATGAACACTGAAGCTTTCTTT.